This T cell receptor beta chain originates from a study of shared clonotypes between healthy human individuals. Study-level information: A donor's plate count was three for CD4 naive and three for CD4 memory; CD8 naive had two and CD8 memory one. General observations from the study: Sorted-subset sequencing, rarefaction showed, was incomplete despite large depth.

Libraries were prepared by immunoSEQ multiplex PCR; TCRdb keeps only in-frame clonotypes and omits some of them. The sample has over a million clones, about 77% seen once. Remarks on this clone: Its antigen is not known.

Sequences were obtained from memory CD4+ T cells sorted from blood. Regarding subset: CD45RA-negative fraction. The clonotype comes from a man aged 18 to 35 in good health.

The CDR3 DNA reads as TGTGCCAGCAGCTTAGTACAGCCCTACGAGCAGTACTTC. Protein product: CASSLVQPYEQYF. This chain links TRBV11-1 with TRBJ2-7; no clear D. CDR3 length: 13 residues. Germline V gene sequence: CDR1 SGHAT, CDR2 FQDESV (reference sequence). V lost 1 base and J lost 2, with 6 bases in between.